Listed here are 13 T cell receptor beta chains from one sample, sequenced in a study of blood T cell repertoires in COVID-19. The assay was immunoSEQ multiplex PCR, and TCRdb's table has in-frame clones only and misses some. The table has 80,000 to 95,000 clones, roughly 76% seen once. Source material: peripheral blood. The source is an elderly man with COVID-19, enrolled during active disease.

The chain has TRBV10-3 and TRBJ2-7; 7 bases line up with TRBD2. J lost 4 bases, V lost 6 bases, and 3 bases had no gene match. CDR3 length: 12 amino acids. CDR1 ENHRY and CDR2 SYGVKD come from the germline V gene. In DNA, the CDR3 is TGTGCCATCAGCCGGGGAGGGTACGAGCAGTACTTC. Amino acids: CAISRGGYEQYF.

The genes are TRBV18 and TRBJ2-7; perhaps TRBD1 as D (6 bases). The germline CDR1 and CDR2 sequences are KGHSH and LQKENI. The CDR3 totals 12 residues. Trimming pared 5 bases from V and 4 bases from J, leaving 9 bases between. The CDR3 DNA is TGTGCCAGCTCAGAAACAGGGTACGAGCAGTACTTC. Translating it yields CASSETGYEQYF.

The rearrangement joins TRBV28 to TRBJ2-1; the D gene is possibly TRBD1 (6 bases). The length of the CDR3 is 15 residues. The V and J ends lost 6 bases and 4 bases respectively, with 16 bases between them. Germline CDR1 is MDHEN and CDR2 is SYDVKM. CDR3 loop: CASSLYRDIYNEQFF. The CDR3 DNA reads TGTGCCAGCAGCCTATACCGGGACATATACAATGAGCAGTTCTTC.

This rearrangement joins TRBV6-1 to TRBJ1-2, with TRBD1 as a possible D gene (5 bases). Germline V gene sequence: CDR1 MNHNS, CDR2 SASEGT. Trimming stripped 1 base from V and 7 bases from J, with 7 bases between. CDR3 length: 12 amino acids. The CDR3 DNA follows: TGTGCCAGCAGTGAAGGGGGCTTTGGCTACACCTTC. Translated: CASSEGGFGYTF.

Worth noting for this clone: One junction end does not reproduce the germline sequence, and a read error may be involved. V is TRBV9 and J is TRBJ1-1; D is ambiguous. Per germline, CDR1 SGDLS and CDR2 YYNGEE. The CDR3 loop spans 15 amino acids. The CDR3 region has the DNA TGTGCCAGCAGCGTAGGCTGGAGCCGGAACGCTGAAGCTTTCTTT. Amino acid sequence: CASSVGWSRNAEAFF. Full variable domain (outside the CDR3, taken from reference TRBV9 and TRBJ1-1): DSGVTQTPKHLITATGQRVTLRCSPRSGDLSVYWYQQSLDQGLQFLIQYYNGEERAKGNILERFSAQQFPDLHSELNLSSLELGDSALYFCASSVGWSRNAEAFFGQGTRLTVV.

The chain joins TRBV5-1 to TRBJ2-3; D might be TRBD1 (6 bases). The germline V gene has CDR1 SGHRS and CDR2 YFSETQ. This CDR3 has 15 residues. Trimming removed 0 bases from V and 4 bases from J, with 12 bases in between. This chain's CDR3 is CASSLGQGKSDTQYF. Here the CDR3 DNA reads TGCGCCAGCAGCTTGGGGCAGGGGAAATCAGATACGCAGTATTTT.

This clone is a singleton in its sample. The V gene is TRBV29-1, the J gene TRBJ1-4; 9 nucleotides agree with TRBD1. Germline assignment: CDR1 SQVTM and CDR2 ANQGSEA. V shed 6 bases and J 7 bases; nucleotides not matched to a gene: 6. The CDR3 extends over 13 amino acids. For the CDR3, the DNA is TGCAGCGTCGCCGGGACAGGGTCTGAAAAACTGTTTTTT. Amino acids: CSVAGTGSEKLFF.

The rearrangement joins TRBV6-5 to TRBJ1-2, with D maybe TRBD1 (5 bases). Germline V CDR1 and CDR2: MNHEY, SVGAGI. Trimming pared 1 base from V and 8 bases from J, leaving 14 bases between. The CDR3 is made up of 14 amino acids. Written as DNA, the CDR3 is TGTGCCAGCAGTTACTTAAGCACCCAGGGAGGCTACACCTTC. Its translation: CASSYLSTQGGYTF.

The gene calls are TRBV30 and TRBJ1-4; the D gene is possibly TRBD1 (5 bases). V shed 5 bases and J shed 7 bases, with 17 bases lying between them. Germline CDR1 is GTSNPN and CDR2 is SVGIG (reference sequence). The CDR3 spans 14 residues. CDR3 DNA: TGTGCCTGGTCTTGGGGGGGGGATGGTGAAAAACTGTTTTTT. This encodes CAWSWGGDGEKLFF.

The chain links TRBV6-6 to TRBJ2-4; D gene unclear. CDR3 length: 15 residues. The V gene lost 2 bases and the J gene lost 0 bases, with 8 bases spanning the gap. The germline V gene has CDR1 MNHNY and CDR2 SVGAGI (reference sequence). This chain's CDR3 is CASSYGVLAKNIQYF. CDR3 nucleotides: TGTGCCAGCAGTTACGGAGTCTTAGCCAAAAACATTCAGTACTTC.

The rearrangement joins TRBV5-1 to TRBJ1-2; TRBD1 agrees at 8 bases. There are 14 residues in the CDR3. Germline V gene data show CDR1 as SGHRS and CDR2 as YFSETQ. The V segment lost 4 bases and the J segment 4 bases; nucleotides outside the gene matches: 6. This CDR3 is CASSPDRDLYGYTF. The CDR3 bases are TGCGCCAGCAGCCCGGACAGGGACCTCTATGGCTACACCTTC.

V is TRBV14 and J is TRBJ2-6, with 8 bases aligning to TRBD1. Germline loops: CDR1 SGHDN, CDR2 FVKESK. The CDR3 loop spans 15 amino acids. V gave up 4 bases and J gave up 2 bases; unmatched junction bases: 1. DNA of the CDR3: TGTGCCAGCAGCCCCAGGGGGCCTGGGGCCAACGTCCTGACTTTC. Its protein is CASSPRGPGANVLTF.

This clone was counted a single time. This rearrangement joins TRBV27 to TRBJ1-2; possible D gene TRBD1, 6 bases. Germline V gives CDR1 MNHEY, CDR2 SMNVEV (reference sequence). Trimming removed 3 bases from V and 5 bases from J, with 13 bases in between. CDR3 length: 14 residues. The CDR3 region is CASSFRRTAYGYTF. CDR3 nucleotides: TGTGCCAGCAGTTTCCGTCGGACAGCTTATGGCTACACCTTC.